Sequencing of this T cell receptor beta chain was carried out in a study of cytomegalovirus exposure and HLA in healthy donors. In the PCR, 60 Vbeta and 13 Jbeta primers were used. Generated by immunoSEQ multiplex PCR, the TCRdb table keeps only in-frame clones and is missing some. The table has about 130,000 clones, 60% to 80% seen once. Notes on this clone: The antigen is not known.

The germline CDR1 and CDR2 sequences are LGHNT and FRNRAP. This CDR3 contains 14 residues. J was trimmed by 2 bases and V by 7 bases; bases with no gene match: 6. Findings and limits, study-wide: A highly shared variant cluster was judged a likely technical artifact. In vitro data verified a few CMV-associated chains as specific for CMV antigens.

The chain employs TRBV12-5 and TRBJ2-7, with TRBD2 identical over 9 bases. The sequence derives from a male donor in good health and CMV-seronegative. Sequencing was carried out using PBMCs. This CDR3 is CASALGGGAYEQYF. The CDR3 bases are TGTGCTAGTGCCCTGGGCGGGGGGGCCTACGAGCAGTACTTC.